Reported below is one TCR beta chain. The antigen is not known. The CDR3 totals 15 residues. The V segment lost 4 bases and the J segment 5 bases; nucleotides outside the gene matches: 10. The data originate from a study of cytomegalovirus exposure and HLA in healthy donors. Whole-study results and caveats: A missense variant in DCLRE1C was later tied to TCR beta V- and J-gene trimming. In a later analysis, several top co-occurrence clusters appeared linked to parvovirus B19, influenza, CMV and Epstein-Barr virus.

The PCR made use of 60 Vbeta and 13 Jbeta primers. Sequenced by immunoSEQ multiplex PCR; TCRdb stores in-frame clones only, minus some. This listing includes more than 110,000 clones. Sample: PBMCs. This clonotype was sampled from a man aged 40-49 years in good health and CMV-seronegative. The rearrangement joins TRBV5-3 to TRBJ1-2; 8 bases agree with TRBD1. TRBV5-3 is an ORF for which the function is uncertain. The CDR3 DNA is TGTGCCAGAAGCCTTAGGGACAGGAGCCTATATGGCTACACCTTC. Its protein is CARSLRDRSLYGYTF.